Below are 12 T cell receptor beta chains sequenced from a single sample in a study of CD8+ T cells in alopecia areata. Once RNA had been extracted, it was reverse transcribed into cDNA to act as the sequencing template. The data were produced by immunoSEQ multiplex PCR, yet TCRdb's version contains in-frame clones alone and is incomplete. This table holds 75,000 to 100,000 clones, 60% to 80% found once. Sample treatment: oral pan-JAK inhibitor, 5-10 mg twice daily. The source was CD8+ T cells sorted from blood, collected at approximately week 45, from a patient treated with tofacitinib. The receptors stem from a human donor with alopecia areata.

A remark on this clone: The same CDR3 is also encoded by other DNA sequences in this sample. The CDR3 region is CASSLGDTQYF. In DNA form, the CDR3 reads TGTGCCAGCAGCCTAGGAGATACGCAGTATTTT. The chain recombines TRBV11-2 with TRBJ2-3, with D unresolved. Trimming pared 5 bases from V and 5 bases from J, leaving 5 bases between. The CDR3 length is 11 residues. Germline V CDR1 and CDR2: SGHAT, FQNNGV.

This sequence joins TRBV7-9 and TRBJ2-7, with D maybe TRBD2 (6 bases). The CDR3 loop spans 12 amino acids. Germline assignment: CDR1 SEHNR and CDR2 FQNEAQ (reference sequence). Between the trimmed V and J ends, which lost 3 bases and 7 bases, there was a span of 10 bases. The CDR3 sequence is CASSLTSEEQYF. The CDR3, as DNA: TGTGCCAGCAGCTTGACTAGTGAAGAGCAGTACTTC.

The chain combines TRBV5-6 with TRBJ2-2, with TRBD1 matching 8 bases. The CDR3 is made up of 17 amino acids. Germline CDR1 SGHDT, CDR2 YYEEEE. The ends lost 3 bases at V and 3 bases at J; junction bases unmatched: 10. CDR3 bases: TGTGCCAGCAGCTCGGAATCGGACAGGGCACACACCGGGGAGCTGTTTTTT. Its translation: CASSSESDRAHTGELFF.

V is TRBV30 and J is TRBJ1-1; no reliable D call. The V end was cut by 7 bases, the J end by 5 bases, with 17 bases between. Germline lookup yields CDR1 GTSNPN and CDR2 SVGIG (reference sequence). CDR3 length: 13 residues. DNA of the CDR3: TGTGCCTCTGAGTCCCCGTCTAAGACTGAAGCTTTCTTT. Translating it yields CASESPSKTEAFF.

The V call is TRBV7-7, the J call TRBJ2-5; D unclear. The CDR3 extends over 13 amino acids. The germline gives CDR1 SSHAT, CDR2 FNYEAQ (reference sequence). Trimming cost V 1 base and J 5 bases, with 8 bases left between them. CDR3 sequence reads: CASSLVSRETQYF. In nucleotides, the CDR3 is TGTGCCAGCAGCTTAGTTTCTAGGGAGACCCAGTACTTC.

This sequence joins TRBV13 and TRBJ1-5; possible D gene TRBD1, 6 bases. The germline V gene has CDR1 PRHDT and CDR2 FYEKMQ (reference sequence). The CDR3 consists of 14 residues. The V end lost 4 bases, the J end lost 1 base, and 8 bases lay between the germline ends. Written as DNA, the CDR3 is TGTGCCAGCAGCTCTAGGGGGAGCAATCAGCCCCAGCATTTT. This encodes CASSSRGSNQPQHF.

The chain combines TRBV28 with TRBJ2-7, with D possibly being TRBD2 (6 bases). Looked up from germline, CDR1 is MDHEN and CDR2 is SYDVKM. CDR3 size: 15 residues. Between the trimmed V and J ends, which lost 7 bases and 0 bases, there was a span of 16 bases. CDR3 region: CASTLAGGASYEQYF. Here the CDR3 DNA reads TGTGCCAGCACTCTTGCAGGCGGGGCCTCCTACGAGCAGTACTTC.

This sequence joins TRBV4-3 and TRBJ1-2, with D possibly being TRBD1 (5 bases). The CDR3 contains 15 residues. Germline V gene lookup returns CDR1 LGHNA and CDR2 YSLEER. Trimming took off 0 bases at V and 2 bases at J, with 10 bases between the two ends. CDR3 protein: CASSQDHRQNYGYTF. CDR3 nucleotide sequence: TGCGCCAGCAGCCAAGATCACAGGCAGAACTATGGCTACACCTTC.

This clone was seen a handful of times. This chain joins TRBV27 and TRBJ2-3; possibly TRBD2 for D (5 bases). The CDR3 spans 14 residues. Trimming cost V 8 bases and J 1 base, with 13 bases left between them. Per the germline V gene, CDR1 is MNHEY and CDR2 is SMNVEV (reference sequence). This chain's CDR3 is CASYGGLGTDTQYF. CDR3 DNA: TGTGCCAGCTATGGAGGACTGGGCACAGATACGCAGTATTTT.

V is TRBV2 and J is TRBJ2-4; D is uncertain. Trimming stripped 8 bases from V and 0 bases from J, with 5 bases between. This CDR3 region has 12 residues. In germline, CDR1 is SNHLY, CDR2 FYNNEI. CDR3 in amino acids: CASQLAKNIQYF. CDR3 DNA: TGTGCCAGCCAGCTAGCCAAAAACATTCAGTACTTC.

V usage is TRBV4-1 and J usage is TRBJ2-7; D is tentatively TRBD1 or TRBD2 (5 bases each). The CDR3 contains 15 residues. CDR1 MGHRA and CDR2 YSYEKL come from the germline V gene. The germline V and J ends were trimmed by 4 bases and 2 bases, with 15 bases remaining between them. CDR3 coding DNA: TGCGCCAGCAGCCTCCGGGACCTCGGAACCTACGAGCAGTACTTC. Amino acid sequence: CASSLRDLGTYEQYF.

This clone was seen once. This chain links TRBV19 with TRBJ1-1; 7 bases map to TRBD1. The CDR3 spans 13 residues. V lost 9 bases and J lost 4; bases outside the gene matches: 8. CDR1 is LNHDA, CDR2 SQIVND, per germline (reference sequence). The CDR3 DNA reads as TGTGCCAGCTGGGGAGGGGGCATCACTGAAGCTTTCTTT. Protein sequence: CASWGGGITEAFF.